This T cell receptor beta chain was captured by sequencing in a study of blood T cell repertoires in COVID-19. The method was immunoSEQ multiplex PCR; TCRdb's version includes in-frame clones alone and lacks a portion of them. This table has 250,000 or so clones, less than 90% appearing once. This CDR3 region has 13 residues. From germline, CDR1 is MNHEY and CDR2 SVGAGI. V gave up 7 bases and J gave up 5 bases, with 12 bases separating them. The TCR was taken from a man younger than 45 with active or convalescent COVID-19. The specimen was peripheral blood. The rearrangement links TRBV6-5 to TRBJ2-1; no firm D call. CDR3 sequence (DNA): TGTGCCAGCACCGAGCCCTTTAACAATGAGCAGTTCTTC. Its translation is CASTEPFNNEQFF.